This is a list of T cell receptor beta chains from one sample in a study of T cells after posttransplantation cyclophosphamide. Produced via immunoSEQ multiplex PCR; TCRdb's table is partial and in-frame only. The sample is made up of about 1,800 clones, none counted only once. Sequences were derived from PBMCs, sampled roughly 35 days after allogeneic stem cell transplant with posttransplant cyclophosphamide. The receptors were sampled from a female patient in her 60s who received an allogeneic stem cell transplant from a related donor and was CMV-positive. Some of the T cells may derive from the graft donor. Both conserved end residues are part of each CDR3. Fields, in order: V gene, CDR3 protein.

v_gene: TRBV5-1
CDR3aa: CASSLRQGVYTF

v_gene: TRBV5-4
CDR3aa: CASSLNLGQGIANYGYTF

v_gene: TRBV18
CDR3aa: CASSPPSLAGNEQFF

v_gene: TRBV10-3
CDR3aa: CAISQQGFTEAFF

v_gene: TRBV4-1
CDR3aa: CASSPRYGDTGELFF

v_gene: TRBV7-2
CDR3aa: CASSLDLTSGYNEQFF

v_gene: TRBV18
CDR3aa: CASSLTTSGVRHNEQFF

v_gene: TRBV4-1
CDR3aa: CASSHILPQLFF

v_gene: TRBV5-1
CDR3aa: CASSSRDRVSSGNTIYF

v_gene: TRBV9
CDR3aa: CASNRRGGDTGELFF

v_gene: TRBV29-1
CDR3aa: CSVGPGTSGSDTQYF

v_gene: TRBV6-6
CDR3aa: CASSSPGGMYTEAFF

v_gene: TRBV28
CDR3aa: CASSYGTSPYNEQFF

v_gene: TRBV5-4
CDR3aa: CASSGYGLAGGGEQYF

v_gene: TRBV29-1
CDR3aa: CSVVLAYEQFF

v_gene: TRBV6-1
CDR3aa: CASKVNEQFF

v_gene: TRBV24-1
CDR3aa: CATSDPTSGYGYTF